These 30 T cell receptor beta chains originate from one sample sequenced in a study of shared T cell receptors in the human thymus. Repertoires were generated with immunoSEQ multiplex PCR, while TCRdb's copy carries only in-frame clones and drops some. In the table there are roughly 560,000 clones, 70% to 80% of which are singletons. These data were also reused for a study on human thymus T cells.

The source material was thymocytes. The source is a boy younger than two with a congenital heart defect.

The CDR3 region has the DNA TGCGCCACCTCCAGGACAGGGAACACCGGGGAGCTGTTTTTT. Its protein product is CATSRTGNTGELFF. The V call is TRBV5-1, the J call TRBJ2-2; TRBD1 agrees at 7 bases. This CDR3 spans 14 amino acids. Per the germline V gene, CDR1 is SGHRS and CDR2 is YFSETQ. V was clipped by 9 bases and J by 1 base; unmatched bases: 6. Full variable domain (rest looked up from reference TRBV5-1 and TRBJ2-2): KAGVTQTPRYLIKTRGQQVTLSCSPISGHRSVSWYQQTPGQGLQFLFEYFSETQRNKGNFPGRFSGRQFSNSRSEMNVSTLELGDSALYLCATSRTGNTGELFFGEGSRLTVL.

This chain uses TRBV14 with TRBJ2-5; 7 positions agree with TRBD2. There are 17 residues in the CDR3. V shed 4 bases and J 4 bases; nucleotides not matched to a gene: 15. Per the germline V gene, CDR1 is SGHDN and CDR2 is FVKESK. The CDR3 bases are TGTGCCAGCAGCCCCCGAGTCGGGGAGGGCCGTCTAGAGACCCAGTACTTC. It specifies CASSPRVGEGRLETQYF.

V is TRBV7-2 and J is TRBJ1-2, with 8 bases fitting TRBD1. V shed 0 bases, J shed 7 bases, and the junction held 7 bases outside the gene matches. Per the germline V gene, CDR1 is SGHTA and CDR2 is FQGNSA. The CDR3 extends over 15 amino acids. CDR3 region: CASSLAREQGGGYTF. The CDR3 bases are TGTGCCAGCAGCTTAGCGCGGGAACAGGGGGGTGGCTACACCTTC.

The V call is TRBV29-1, the J call TRBJ2-1; 11 positions agree with TRBD2. Germline CDR1 SQVTM, CDR2 ANQGSEA. The CDR3 sequence is 16 residues long. V shed 5 bases, J shed 7 bases, and the junction held 13 bases outside the gene matches. The CDR3 loop reads CSVRVPLAGVGNEQFF. The CDR3 coding sequence is TGCAGCGTTCGGGTCCCACTAGCGGGAGTCGGAAATGAGCAGTTCTTC.

The V and J genes are TRBV29-1 and TRBJ1-1, with TRBD1 matching over 7 bases. V was pared by 1 base and J by 3 bases, with 5 bases of the junction left unmatched. Germline CDR1 and CDR2: SQVTM and ANQGSEA. This CDR3 comprises 14 residues. The CDR3 DNA reads as TGCAGCGTTGAAGGAAGCAGGGGGGACACTGAAGCTTTCTTT. It encodes CSVEGSRGDTEAFF.

The chain links TRBV4-3 to TRBJ2-7; 9 bases align to TRBD2. This CDR3 has 18 residues. The ends lost 4 bases at V and 6 bases at J; junction bases unmatched: 19. Per the germline V gene, CDR1 is LGHNA and CDR2 is YSLEER. The CDR3 sequence is CASSPQGRAPGLASEQYF. CDR3 nucleotides: TGCGCCAGCAGCCCCCAAGGCAGGGCTCCGGGACTAGCAAGCGAGCAGTACTTC.

The CDR3 is CASSSGGPGCTDTQYF. CDR3 nucleotides: TGTGCCAGCAGCTCGGGGGGTCCTGGGTGCACAGATACGCAGTATTTT. V and J are TRBV7-3 and TRBJ2-3; TRBD2 matches 7 bases. Germline-derived CDR1 and CDR2 are SGHTA and FQGTGA. This CDR3 has 16 residues. V lost 4 bases and J lost 1; bases outside the gene matches: 8.

The rearrangement uses TRBV19 and TRBJ2-7; no clear D. Germline V gene sequence: CDR1 LNHDA, CDR2 SQIVND (reference sequence). The CDR3 has 14 residues. V lost 1 base and J 3 bases, leaving 10 bases between the germline ends. CDR3 in amino acids: CASSIGPSGYEQYF. In DNA form, the CDR3 reads TGTGCCAGTAGTATAGGCCCTTCGGGCTACGAGCAGTACTTC. The full variable domain, its missing parts supplied by reference TRBV19 and TRBJ2-7, is DGGITQSPKYLFRKEGQNVTLSCEQNLNHDAMYWYRQDPGQGLRLIYYSQIVNDFQKGDIAEGYSVSREKKESFPLTVTSAQKNPTAFYLCASSIGPSGYEQYFGPGTRLTVT.

This clone was counted a few times. This rearrangement joins TRBV5-4 to TRBJ2-1; 14 nucleotides align to TRBD2. This CDR3 spans 18 amino acids. Germline CDR1 is SGHNT and CDR2 is YYREEE (reference sequence). The trim removed 3 bases at V and 0 bases at J, leaving 5 bases unmatched. The CDR3 bases are TGTGCCAGCAGCTCGGGACTAGCGGGAGCGAGCTCCTACAATGAGCAGTTCTTC. Translation: CASSSGLAGASSYNEQFF.

The chain carries TRBV6-4 and TRBJ2-7, with a possible D match to TRBD2 (5 bases). Trimming cost V 3 bases and J 1 base, with 10 bases left between them. The germline V gene has CDR1 MRHNA and CDR2 SNTAGT. The length of the CDR3 is 14 residues. This chain's CDR3 is CASSEREGSYEQYF. CDR3 DNA sequence: TGTGCCAGCAGTGAGAGGGAAGGGTCCTACGAGCAGTACTTC.

This clone was picked up a small number of times. The chain has TRBV7-2 and TRBJ2-6; 7 positions match TRBD1. Germline trimming cut 5 bases from V and 0 bases from J; bases unmatched to any gene: 10. This CDR3 is built from 18 residues. In germline, CDR1 is SGHTA, CDR2 FQGNSA. In DNA, the CDR3 is TGTGCCAGCAGCCCAGGACAGGAAAAAGACTCTGGGGCCAACGTCCTGACTTTC. Translation: CASSPGQEKDSGANVLTF.

The rearrangement uses TRBV19 and TRBJ2-7; TRBD2 matches at 14 bases. The V gene's germline CDR1 is LNHDA and CDR2 SQIVND (reference sequence). V lost 4 bases to trimming and J lost 0 bases; unmatched junction nucleotides: 5. CDR3 length: 17 residues. For the CDR3, the DNA is TGTGCCAGTAGTAAGACTAGCGGGAGGGCCCTCTCCTACGAGCAGTACTTC. Residues: CASSKTSGRALSYEQYF.

The CDR3 loop reads CASSYLLFDGYTF. The CDR3 bases are TGTGCCAGCAGTTATCTCTTGTTCGATGGCTACACCTTC. This chain uses TRBV6-5 with TRBJ1-2, with no clear D. V was cut by 3 bases and J by 6 bases, with 11 bases left in between. The germline V gene encodes CDR1 MNHEY and CDR2 SVGAGI. The CDR3 contains 13 residues.

V usage is TRBV5-4 and J usage is TRBJ1-2; D gene unclear. The germline V and J ends were trimmed by 0 bases and 2 bases, with 5 bases remaining between them. Germline loops: CDR1 SGHNT, CDR2 YYREEE (reference sequence). CDR3 length: 13 amino acids. DNA of the CDR3: TGTGCCAGCAGCTTGGGGGAGAACTATGGCTACACCTTC. Encoded protein: CASSLGENYGYTF.

This rearrangement joins TRBV5-1 to TRBJ2-3, with D perhaps matching TRBD1 (6 bases). CDR3 length equals 16 residues. The germline CDR1 and CDR2 sequences are SGHRS and YFSETQ. The germline V and J ends were trimmed by 1 base and 2 bases, with 14 bases remaining between them. CDR3 coding DNA: TGCGCCAGCAGCTTGACCGGGTCAGGGGACACAGATACGCAGTATTTT. It is translated as CASSLTGSGDTDTQYF.

The V and J genes are TRBV27 and TRBJ2-7, with 8 bases identical to TRBD1. The CDR3 extends over 16 amino acids. Germline V lookup: CDR1 MNHEY, CDR2 SMNVEV (reference sequence). V shed 2 bases, J shed 3 bases, and the junction held 9 bases outside the gene matches. CDR3 residues: CASSLRTGRKDYEQYF. The CDR3 bases are TGTGCCAGCAGTTTAAGGACAGGGAGGAAAGACTACGAGCAGTACTTC.

CDR3 sequence reads: CASKGLASYEQYF. CDR3 in DNA: TGTGCCAGCAAGGGACTAGCGTCCTACGAGCAGTACTTC. The chain has TRBV2 and TRBJ2-7; 10 nucleotides match TRBD2. The V segment lost 7 bases and the J segment 1 base; nucleotides outside the gene matches: 1. The CDR3 loop spans 13 amino acids. Germline CDR1 and CDR2: SNHLY and FYNNEI.

This chain connects TRBV4-3 to TRBJ2-7; 7 positions match TRBD2. The V gene's germline CDR1 is LGHNA and CDR2 YSLEER. The length of the CDR3 is 16 residues. After removal of 0 bases from V and 2 bases from J, the junction contained 7 bases not matched to a gene. Here the CDR3 DNA reads TGCGCCAGCAGCCAAGACAGCGGGACCCCAGCCTACGAGCAGTACTTC. It is translated as CASSQDSGTPAYEQYF.

V and J are TRBV2 and TRBJ1-1, with D possibly TRBD1 on 5 matching bases. The V and J ends lost 9 bases and 3 bases respectively, with 32 bases between them. Germline loops: CDR1 SNHLY, CDR2 FYNNEI. The CDR3 runs 19 residues. Here the CDR3 DNA reads TGTGCCAGGACTCCTGGGGACTGGGGACCGGACCGGGTTCACACTGAAGCTTTCTTT. Its translation is CARTPGDWGPDRVHTEAFF.

The chain is built from TRBV6-1 and TRBJ2-7, with D perhaps TRBD2 (6 bases). Trimming removed 5 bases from V and 4 bases from J, with 12 bases in between. The CDR3 runs to 13 residues. Germline lookup yields CDR1 MNHNS and CDR2 SASEGT. This CDR3 is CASSLWGEYEQYF. CDR3 sequence (DNA): TGTGCCAGCAGTCTTTGGGGGGAGTACGAGCAGTACTTC.

This chain joins TRBV2 and TRBJ2-1; 13 bases map to TRBD2. Germline CDR1 is SNHLY and CDR2 is FYNNEI. The V gene end was trimmed by 6 bases and the J gene end by 7 bases; junction bases not matched to a gene: 12. The CDR3 totals 17 residues. In DNA form, the CDR3 reads TGTGCCAGCAGCCCCAGAAGGACTAGCGGGAGTTTTAATGAGCAGTTCTTC. As protein: CASSPRRTSGSFNEQFF. The variable domain in full, completed from reference TRBV2 and TRBJ2-1, reads EPEVTQTPSHQVTQMGQEVILRCVPISNHLYFYWYRQILGQKVEFLVSFYNNEISEKSEIFDDQFSVERPDGSNFTLKIRSTKLEDSAMYFCASSPRRTSGSFNEQFFGPGTRLTVL.

The chain has TRBV5-4 and TRBJ2-7, with 10 bases aligning to TRBD1. V was clipped by 0 bases and J by 0 bases; unmatched bases: 6. The CDR3 runs to 17 residues. Germline loops: CDR1 SGHNT, CDR2 YYREEE (reference sequence). This CDR3 reads CASSLGDRGLVSYEQYF. The CDR3 coding sequence is TGTGCCAGCAGCTTGGGGGACAGGGGTCTCGTCTCCTACGAGCAGTACTTC.

The gene calls are TRBV7-9 and TRBJ2-7, with a weak D call TRBD2 (7 bases). This CDR3 is built from 14 residues. Per germline, CDR1 SEHNR and CDR2 FQNEAQ (reference sequence). V was clipped by 5 bases and J by 4 bases, with 15 bases between them. The CDR3 sequence: CASSPKGGGYEQYF. The CDR3 coding sequence is TGTGCCAGCAGCCCAAAAGGGGGGGGGTACGAGCAGTACTTC.

The chain carries TRBV28 and TRBJ2-1; 7 bases fit TRBD2. CDR1 and CDR2 from the germline V gene are MDHEN and SYDVKM. The CDR3 contains 15 residues. V shed 7 bases and J 6 bases; nucleotides not matched to a gene: 12. CDR3 loop: CASTKQREKPNEQFF. In nucleotides, the CDR3 is TGTGCCAGCACAAAACAGCGGGAAAAACCCAATGAGCAGTTCTTC.

The V gene is TRBV15, the J gene TRBJ2-7, with D unclear. From germline, CDR1 is LNHNV and CDR2 YYDKDF (reference sequence). Trimming left V 5 bases short and J 1 base short, with 18 bases between. CDR3 length: 16 residues. DNA for the CDR3: TGTGCCACCAGCCCACGCGCCTCAAAGTGGTCCTACGAGCAGTACTTC. This codes for CATSPRASKWSYEQYF.

This clone turned up a few times. This chain connects TRBV27 to TRBJ2-3; TRBD1 matches 10 bases. Losses at the gene ends were 4 bases for V and 3 bases for J; bases not matched to a gene: 1. The germline V gene encodes CDR1 MNHEY and CDR2 SMNVEV (reference sequence). The CDR3 loop spans 14 amino acids. CDR3 sequence (DNA): TGTGCCAGCAGTTGGACAGGGGGAACAGATACGCAGTATTTT. Translation gives CASSWTGGTDTQYF.

This chain uses TRBV11-2 with TRBJ1-1; 8 bases are a match to TRBD1. CDR3 length: 11 residues. J was trimmed by 14 bases and V by 1 base; bases with no gene match: 3. Germline CDR1 is SGHAT and CDR2 is FQNNGV. The CDR3: CASSLGTGSFF. CDR3 in DNA: TGTGCCAGCAGCTTAGGGACAGGGAGCTTCTTT.

This clone was detected only once. The V gene is TRBV6-1, the J gene TRBJ1-5; 7 bases line up with TRBD1. V trimming: 2 bases; J trimming: 3 bases; junction bases outside the gene matches: 4. CDR1 and CDR2 (germline): MNHNS, SASEGT. The CDR3 is made up of 15 amino acids. CDR3 bases: TGTGCCAGCAGTGAATTAGGACAGGACAATCAGCCCCAGCATTTT. Translation: CASSELGQDNQPQHF.

This chain links TRBV4-1 with TRBJ2-7; 12 bases fit TRBD2. Germline CDR1 MGHRA, CDR2 YSYEKL. CDR3 length equals 16 residues. Losses at the gene ends were 2 bases for V and 3 bases for J; bases not matched to a gene: 5. The CDR3 protein is CASSQNRTSGNYEQYF. The CDR3 region has the DNA TGCGCCAGCAGCCAAAATCGGACTAGCGGGAACTACGAGCAGTACTTC.

V and J are TRBV10-3 and TRBJ2-7; 9 nucleotides align to TRBD2. CDR3 length: 16 residues. After removal of 5 bases from V and 0 bases from J, the junction contained 8 bases not matched to a gene. CDR1 and CDR2 (germline): ENHRY, SYGVKD. Here the CDR3 DNA reads TGTGCCATCAGTTCTAGCGGGAAGATTAACTCCTACGAGCAGTACTTC. Translation gives CAISSSGKINSYEQYF.